This entry describes one TCR beta chain. The target antigen is unknown. Germline loops: CDR1 GTSNPN, CDR2 SVGIG (reference sequence). The CDR3 length is 13 residues. J was trimmed by 9 bases and V by 5 bases; bases with no gene match: 4. About 0.45 to 1 ug RNA was reverse transcribed with random hexamers. TCRdb reanalysed the immunoSEQ multiplex PCR reads using MiXCR and keeps one entry per CDR3 protein. The table has roughly 130,000 distinct CDR3 sequences, 95% seen once; the top ten hold around 0.11%. Stable or active relapsing-remitting multiple sclerosis, untreated and meeting revised McDonald criteria, defined the controls. TEMRA cells were FACS-enriched, while CD8+ and CD4+ T cells were negatively isolated. The sample is drawn from a study of CD8 T cells in Susac syndrome. Study observations and caveats: The TCR sequencing and HLA analysis in the study involved a relatively small number of individuals, as the study acknowledged.

The TCR comes from a human donor with multiple sclerosis. The sample consisted of CD4+ T cells from PBMCs. The chain couples TRBV30 to TRBJ2-1, with 13 bases fitting TRBD2. The CDR3 region is CAWGTSGDGEQFF. The CDR3 DNA reads TGTGCCTGGGGGACTAGCGGGGATGGTGAGCAGTTCTTC.